The entry that follows covers one T cell receptor (beta chain) sequence. Amplification used 60 Vbeta primers and 13 Jbeta primers. The method was immunoSEQ multiplex PCR; TCRdb's version includes in-frame clones alone and lacks a portion of them. The sample carries about 130,000 clones, 70% to 85% recorded once. These data are taken from a study of cytomegalovirus exposure and HLA in healthy donors. The V and J ends lost 7 bases and 1 base, in that order; junction bases with no gene match: 8. Germline CDR1 LNHDA, CDR2 SQIVND (reference sequence). The CDR3 runs to 15 residues. What was sequenced was PBMCs. The sequence came from a woman in her 50s in good health and CMV-seronegative. J is TRBJ1-1 and V is TRBV19, with 8 bases identical to TRBD1. The CDR3 here is CASTQLDRANTEAFF. The CDR3 DNA reads as TGTGCCAGTACCCAACTGGACAGGGCGAACACTGAAGCTTTCTTT.